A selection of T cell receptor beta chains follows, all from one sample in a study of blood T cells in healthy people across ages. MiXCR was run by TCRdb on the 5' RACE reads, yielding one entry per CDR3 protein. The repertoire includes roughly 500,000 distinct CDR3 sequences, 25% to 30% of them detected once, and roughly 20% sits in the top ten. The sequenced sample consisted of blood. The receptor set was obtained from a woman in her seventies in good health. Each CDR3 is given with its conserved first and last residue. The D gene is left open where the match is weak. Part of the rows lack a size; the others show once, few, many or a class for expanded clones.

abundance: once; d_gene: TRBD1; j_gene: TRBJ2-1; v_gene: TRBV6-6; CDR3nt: TGTGCCAGCAGTTACCAGGACAGGCATGAGCAGTTCTTC; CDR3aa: CASSYQDRHEQFF
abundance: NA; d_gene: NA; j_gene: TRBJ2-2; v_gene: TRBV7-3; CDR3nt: TGTGCCAGCAGCATCGACTTGAACACCGGGGAGCTGTTTTTT; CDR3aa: CASSIDLNTGELFF
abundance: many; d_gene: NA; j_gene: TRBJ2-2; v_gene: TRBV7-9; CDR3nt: TGTGCCAGCAAGACTGCCTTTACCAACACCGGGGAGCTGTTTTTT; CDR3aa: CASKTAFTNTGELFF
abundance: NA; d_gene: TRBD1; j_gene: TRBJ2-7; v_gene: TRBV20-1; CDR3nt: TGCAGTGCTAGACCCGGGACAGGGCAATACGAGCAGTACTTC; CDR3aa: CSARPGTGQYEQYF
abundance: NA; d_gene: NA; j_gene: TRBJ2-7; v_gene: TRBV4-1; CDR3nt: TGCGCCAGCAGCCAAAACCCCGGACCATCCTACGAGCAGTACTTC; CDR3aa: CASSQNPGPSYEQYF
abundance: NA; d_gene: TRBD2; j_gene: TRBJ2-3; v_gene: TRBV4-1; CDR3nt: TGCGCCAGCAGCCCCCGATTAGCGGGGGGCGGCACAGATACGCAGTATTTT; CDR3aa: CASSPRLAGGGTDTQYF
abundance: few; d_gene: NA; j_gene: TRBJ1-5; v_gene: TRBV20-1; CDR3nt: TGCAGTGCTAGCCTCGGGGGGAGCAATCAGCCCCAGCATTTT; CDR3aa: CSASLGGSNQPQHF
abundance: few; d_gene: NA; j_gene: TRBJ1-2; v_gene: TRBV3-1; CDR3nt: TGTGCCAGCAGCAGGCAGTATGGCTACACCTTC; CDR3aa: CASSRQYGYTF
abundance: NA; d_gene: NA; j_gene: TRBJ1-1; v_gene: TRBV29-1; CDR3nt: TGCAGCGTTGAAGTGAGGAGGGGATGGAACACTGAAGCTTTCTTT; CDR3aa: CSVEVRRGWNTEAFF
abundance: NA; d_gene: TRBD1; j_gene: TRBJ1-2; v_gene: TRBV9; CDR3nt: TGTGCCAGCAGCGTGCCGGGCGGGAGACAGGGGTTTGGCTACACCTTC; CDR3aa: CASSVPGGRQGFGYTF
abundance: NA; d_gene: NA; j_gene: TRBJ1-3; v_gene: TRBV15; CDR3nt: TGTGCCACCAGCAGATCAGGGACAGGAAACACCATATATTTT; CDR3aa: CATSRSGTGNTIYF
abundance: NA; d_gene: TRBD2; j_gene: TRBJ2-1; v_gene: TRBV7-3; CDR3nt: TGTGCCAGCAGCAAAACGGGGGGGGCCTACAATGAGCAGTTCTTC; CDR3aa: CASSKTGGAYNEQFF
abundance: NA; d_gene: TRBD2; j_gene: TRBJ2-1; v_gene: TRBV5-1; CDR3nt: TGCGCCAGCAGCACCCCCACTAGCGGCAATGAGCAGTTCTTC; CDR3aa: CASSTPTSGNEQFF
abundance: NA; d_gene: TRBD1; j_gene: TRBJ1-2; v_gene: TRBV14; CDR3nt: TGTGCCAGCAGCCCTATGGACAGGGGGCATGGCTACACCTTC; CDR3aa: CASSPMDRGHGYTF
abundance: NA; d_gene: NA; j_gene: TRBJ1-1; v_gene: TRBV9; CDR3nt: TGTGCCAGCAGCGAGGGAGGGCAGAGAACTGAAGCTTTCTTT; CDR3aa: CASSEGGQRTEAFF
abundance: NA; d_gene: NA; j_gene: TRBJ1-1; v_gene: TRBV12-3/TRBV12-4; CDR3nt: TGTGCCAGCAGTCAATTCACTGAAGCTTTCTTT; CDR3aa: CASSQFTEAFF
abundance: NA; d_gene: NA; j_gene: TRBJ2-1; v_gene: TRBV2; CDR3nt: TGTGCCAGCTCTAGTTCGGACAATGAGCAGTTCTTC; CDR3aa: CASSSSDNEQFF
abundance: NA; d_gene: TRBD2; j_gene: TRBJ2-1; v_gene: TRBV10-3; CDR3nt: TGTGCCATCAGTGAGCTGGCGGGGGGCTACAATGAGCAGTTCTTC; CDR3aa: CAISELAGGYNEQFF
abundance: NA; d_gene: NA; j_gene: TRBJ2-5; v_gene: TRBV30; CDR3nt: TGTGCCTGGGGTTCCCTTGGGCAGTACTTC; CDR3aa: CAWGSLGQYF
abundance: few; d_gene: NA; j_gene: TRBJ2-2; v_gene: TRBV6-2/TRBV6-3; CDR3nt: TGTGCCAGCAGCCCGCGATACGGTCACACCGGGGAGCTGTTTTTT; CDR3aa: CASSPRYGHTGELFF
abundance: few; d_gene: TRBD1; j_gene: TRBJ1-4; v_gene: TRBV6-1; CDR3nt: TGTGCCAGCAGTCGCCTGGACAGGGGATTGGCTGGAGGAAAACTGTTTTTT; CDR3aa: CASSRLDRGLAGGKLFF
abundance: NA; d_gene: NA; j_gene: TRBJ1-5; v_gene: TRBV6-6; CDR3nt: TGTGCCAGCACCCTAACCGGCGGGGGCCAGCCCCAGCATTTT; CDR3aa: CASTLTGGGQPQHF
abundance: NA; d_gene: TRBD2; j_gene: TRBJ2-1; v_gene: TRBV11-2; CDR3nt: TGTGCCAGCAACCGGGGGGGCCGGTACAATGAGCAGTTCTTC; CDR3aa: CASNRGGRYNEQFF
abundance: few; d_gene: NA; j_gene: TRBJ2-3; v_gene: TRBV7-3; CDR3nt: TGTGCCAGCAGCTTCGTCTGGGGAGAGGCGTCCACAGATACGCAGTATTTT; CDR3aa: CASSFVWGEASTDTQYF
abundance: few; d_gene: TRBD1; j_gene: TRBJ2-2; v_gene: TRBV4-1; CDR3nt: TGCGCCAGCAGCCAAGAAGTGACAGGGGCCAACACCGGGGAGCTGTTTTTT; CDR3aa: CASSQEVTGANTGELFF
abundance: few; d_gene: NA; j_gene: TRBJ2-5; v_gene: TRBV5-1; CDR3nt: TGCGCCAGCAGCTTGTCTTTGGGGGCAGGGGAAGAGACCCAGTACTTC; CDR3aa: CASSLSLGAGEETQYF
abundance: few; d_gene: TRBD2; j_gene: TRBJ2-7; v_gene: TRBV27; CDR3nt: TGTGCCAGCAGTTCGGGGACTAGCGGAGGGAACGAGCAGTACTTC; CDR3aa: CASSSGTSGGNEQYF
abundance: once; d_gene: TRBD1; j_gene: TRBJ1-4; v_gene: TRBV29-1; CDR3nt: TGCAGCGCCGCTGCCACAGGGGGGAATGAAAAACTGTTTTTT; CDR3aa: CSAAATGGNEKLFF
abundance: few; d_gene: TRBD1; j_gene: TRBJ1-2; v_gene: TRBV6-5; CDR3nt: TGTGCCAGCAGTTACTCAAGGACAGGGGCGCTCTATGGCTACACCTTC; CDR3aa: CASSYSRTGALYGYTF
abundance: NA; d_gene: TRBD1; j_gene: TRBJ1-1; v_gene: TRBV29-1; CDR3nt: TGCAGCCTCGGACAGGGGGCGCGGGGAGCTTTCTTT; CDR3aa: CSLGQGARGAFF
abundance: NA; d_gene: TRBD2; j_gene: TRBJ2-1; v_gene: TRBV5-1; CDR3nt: TGCGCCAGCAGCTTGGGCGGAAGAGCGGGAGGAACCAATGAGCAGTTCTTC; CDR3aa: CASSLGGRAGGTNEQFF
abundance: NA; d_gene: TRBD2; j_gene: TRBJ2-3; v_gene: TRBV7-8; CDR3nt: TGTGCCAGCAGGCTCTCGGGAGCGGGGGGTGACAATACGCAGTATTTT; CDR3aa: CASRLSGAGGDNTQYF
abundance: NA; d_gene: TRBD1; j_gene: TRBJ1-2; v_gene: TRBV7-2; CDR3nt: TGTGCCAGCATCATACAGGGGGCGCATGGCTACACCTTC; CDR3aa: CASIIQGAHGYTF
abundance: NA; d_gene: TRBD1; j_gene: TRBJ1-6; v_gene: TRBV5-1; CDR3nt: TGCGCCAGCAGCTTGGAACAGGGGTTGAATTCACCCCTCCACTTT; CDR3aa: CASSLEQGLNSPLHF
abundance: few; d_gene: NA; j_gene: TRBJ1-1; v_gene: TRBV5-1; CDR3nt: TGCGCCAGCAGCTTGGCCCCGGGCATGAACACTGGAGCTTTCTTT; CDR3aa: CASSLAPGMNTGAFF
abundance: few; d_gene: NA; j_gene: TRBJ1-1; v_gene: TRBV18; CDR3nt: TGTGCCAGCTCACCCGAGATCGCTCTCGGCACTGAAGCTTTCTTT; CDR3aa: CASSPEIALGTEAFF
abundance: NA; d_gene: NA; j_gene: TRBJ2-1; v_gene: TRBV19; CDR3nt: TGTGCCAGTAGCCCTGGGACTGCTAGAGGTAATGAGCAGTTCTTC; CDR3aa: CASSPGTARGNEQFF
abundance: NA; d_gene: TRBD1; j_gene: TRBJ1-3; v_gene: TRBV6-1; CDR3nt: TGTGCCAGCAGTACCACCTCTGGACAGGGAGGCTCTGGAAACACCATATATTTT; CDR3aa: CASSTTSGQGGSGNTIYF
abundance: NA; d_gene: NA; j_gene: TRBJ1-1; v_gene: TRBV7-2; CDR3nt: TGTGCCAGCAGCTACGCGGACAGACCGAACACTGAAGCTTTCTTT; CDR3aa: CASSYADRPNTEAFF
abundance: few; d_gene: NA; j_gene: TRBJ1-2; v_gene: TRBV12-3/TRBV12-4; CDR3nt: TGTGCCAGCAGTCGGGGCGAGGTCATCTATGGCTACACCTTC; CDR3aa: CASSRGEVIYGYTF
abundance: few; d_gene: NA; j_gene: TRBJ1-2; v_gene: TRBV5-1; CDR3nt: TGCGCCAGCAGCTTGGAGCCGGCTTCTAACTATGGCTACACCTTC; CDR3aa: CASSLEPASNYGYTF
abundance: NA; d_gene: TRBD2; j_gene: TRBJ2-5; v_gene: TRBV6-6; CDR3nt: TGTGCCAGCAGTTACCCGGGGGCTAGCGGGGCCCAAGAGACCCAGTACTTC; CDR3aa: CASSYPGASGAQETQYF
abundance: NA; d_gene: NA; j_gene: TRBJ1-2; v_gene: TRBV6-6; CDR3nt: TGTGCCAGCAGTTACTCAAAACATGGGGCGAACTATGGCTACACCTTC; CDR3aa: CASSYSKHGANYGYTF
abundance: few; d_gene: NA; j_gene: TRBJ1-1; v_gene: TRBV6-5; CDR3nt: TGTGCCAGCAGTTTCGGGGGGGCGGGGAACACTGAAGCTTTCTTT; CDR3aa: CASSFGGAGNTEAFF
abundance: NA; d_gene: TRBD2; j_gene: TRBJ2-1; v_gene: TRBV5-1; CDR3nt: TGCGCCAGCAGAGACCCTAGCGGGGCTAATGAGCAGTTCTTC; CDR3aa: CASRDPSGANEQFF
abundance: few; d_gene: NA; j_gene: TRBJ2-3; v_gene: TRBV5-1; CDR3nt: TGCGCCAGCAGAGACTCTCCTAATCCCACAGATACGCAGTATTTT; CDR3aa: CASRDSPNPTDTQYF
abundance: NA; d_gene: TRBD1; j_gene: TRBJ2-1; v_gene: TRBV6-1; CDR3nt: TGTGCCAGCAGTTCTCAGGGGGCTAAAAATGAGCAGTTCTTC; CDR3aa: CASSSQGAKNEQFF
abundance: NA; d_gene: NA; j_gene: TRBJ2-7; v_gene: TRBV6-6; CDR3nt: TGTGCCAGCAGCCGGACGGAGGGGTTCGAGCAGTACTTC; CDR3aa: CASSRTEGFEQYF
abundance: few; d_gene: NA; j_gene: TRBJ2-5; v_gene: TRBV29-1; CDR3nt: TGCAGCGTTGAAGATCTAACAGTAGAAGAGACCCAGTACTTC; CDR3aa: CSVEDLTVEETQYF